This T cell receptor (beta chain) was retrieved from a study of response to subunit inactivated influenza vaccine. CDR3 length: 15 residues. The trim removed 6 bases at V and 4 bases at J, leaving 6 bases unmatched. TCRdb fed the RT-PCR reads into MiXCR, producing one record per CDR3 protein. The sample consists of roughly 760,000 distinct CDR3 sequences, around 21% of them appearing once. Ten or more counts support this clonotype. The rearrangement links TRBV12-3 or TRBV12-4 to TRBJ2-1; 10 bases map to TRBD1. The clonotype was recovered from a man in his fifties who received an inactivated influenza vaccine. The sample consisted of PBMCs from blood, taken roughly 5 days after vaccination. The CDR3 here is CASSTDRGGYNEQFF. CDR3 bases: TGTGCCAGCAGCACGGACAGGGGGGGATACAATGAGCAGTTCTTC.